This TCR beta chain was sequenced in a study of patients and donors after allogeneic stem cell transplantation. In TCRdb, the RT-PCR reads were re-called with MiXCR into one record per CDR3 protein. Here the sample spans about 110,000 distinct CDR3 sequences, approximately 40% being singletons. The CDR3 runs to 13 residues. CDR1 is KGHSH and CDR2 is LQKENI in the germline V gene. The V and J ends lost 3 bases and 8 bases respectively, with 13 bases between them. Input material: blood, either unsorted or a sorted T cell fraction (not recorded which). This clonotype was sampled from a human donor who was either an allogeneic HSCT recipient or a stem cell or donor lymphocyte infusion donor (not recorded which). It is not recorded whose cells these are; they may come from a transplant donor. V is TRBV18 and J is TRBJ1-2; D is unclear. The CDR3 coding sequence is TGTGCCAGCTCACCGGGAGGGAATCGAGGCTACACCTTC. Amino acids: CASSPGGNRGYTF.